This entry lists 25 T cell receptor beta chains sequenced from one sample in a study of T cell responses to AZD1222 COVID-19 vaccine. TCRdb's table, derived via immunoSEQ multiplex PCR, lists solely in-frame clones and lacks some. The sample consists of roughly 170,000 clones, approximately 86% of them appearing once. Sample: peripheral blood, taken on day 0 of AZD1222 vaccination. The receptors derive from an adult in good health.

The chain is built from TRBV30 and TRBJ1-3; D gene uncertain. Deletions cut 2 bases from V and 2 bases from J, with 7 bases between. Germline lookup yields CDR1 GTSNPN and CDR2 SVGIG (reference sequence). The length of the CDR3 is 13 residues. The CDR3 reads CAWSRRPGNTIYF. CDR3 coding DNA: TGTGCCTGGAGTCGGCGACCTGGAAACACCATATATTTT.

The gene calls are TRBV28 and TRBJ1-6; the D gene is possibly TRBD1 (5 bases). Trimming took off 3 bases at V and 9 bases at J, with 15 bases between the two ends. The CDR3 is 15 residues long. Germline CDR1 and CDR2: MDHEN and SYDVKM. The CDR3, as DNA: TGTGCCAGCAGTTTGGCACGAGGGGAAATTTCACCCCTCCACTTT. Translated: CASSLARGEISPLHF.

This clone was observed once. The CDR3 here is CASSSRLGARGNEQFF. The CDR3 coding sequence is TGTGCCAGCAGCTCCAGGCTCGGGGCTAGAGGCAATGAGCAGTTCTTC. The chain is built from TRBV3-1 (or the pseudogene TRBV3-2) and TRBJ2-1; D may match TRBD1 or TRBD2 (5 bases each). The V end was cut by 5 bases, the J end by 6 bases, with 20 bases between. This CDR3 comprises 16 residues. Per the germline V gene, CDR1 is LGHDT and CDR2 is YNNKEL (reference sequence).

DNA of the CDR3: TGCGCCAGCAGCCAAGTGGTCAGCTACGAGCAGTACTTC. This codes for CASSQVVSYEQYF. The chain joins TRBV4-1 to TRBJ2-7; D unclear. This CDR3 has 13 amino acids. Trimming shortened V by 1 base and J by 3 bases, and 7 bases separated the two germline ends. Germline CDR1 is MGHRA and CDR2 is YSYEKL.

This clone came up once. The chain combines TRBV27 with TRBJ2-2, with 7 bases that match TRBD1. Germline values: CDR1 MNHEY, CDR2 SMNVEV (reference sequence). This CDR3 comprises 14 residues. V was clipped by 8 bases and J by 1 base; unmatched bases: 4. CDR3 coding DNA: TGTGCCAGCTGCGGACAGGTGAACACCGGGGAGCTGTTTTTT. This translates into CASCGQVNTGELFF.

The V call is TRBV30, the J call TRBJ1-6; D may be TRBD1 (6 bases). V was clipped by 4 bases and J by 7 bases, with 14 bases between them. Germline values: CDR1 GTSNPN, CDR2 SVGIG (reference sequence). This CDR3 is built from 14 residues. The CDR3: CAWTGRGGNSPLHF. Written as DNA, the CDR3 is TGTGCCTGGACGGGCAGGGGAGGGAATTCACCCCTCCACTTT.

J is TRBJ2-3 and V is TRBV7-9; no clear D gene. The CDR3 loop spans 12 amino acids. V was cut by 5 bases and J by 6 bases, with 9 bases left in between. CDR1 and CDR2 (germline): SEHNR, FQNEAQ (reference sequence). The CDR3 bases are TGTGCCAGCAGCCACCCATCCGATACGCAGTATTTT. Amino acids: CASSHPSDTQYF.

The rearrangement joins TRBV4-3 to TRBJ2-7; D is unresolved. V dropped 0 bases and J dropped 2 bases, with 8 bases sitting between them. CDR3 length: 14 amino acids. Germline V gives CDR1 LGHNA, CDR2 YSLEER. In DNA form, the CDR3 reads TGCGCCAGCAGCCAAGAGTACAGCCCCTACGAGCAGTACTTC. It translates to CASSQEYSPYEQYF.

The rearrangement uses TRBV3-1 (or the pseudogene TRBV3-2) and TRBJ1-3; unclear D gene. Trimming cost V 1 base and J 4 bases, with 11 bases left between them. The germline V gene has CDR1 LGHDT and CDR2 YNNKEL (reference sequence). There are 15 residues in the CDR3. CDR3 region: CASSQGHGVGNTIYF. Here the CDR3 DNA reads TGTGCCAGCAGCCAAGGGCACGGGGTAGGAAACACCATATATTTT.

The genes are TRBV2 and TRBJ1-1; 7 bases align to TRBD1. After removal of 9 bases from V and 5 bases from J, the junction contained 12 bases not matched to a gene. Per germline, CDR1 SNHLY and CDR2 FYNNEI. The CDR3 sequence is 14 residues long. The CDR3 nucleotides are TGTGCCAGTAGCATTACAGGGGTCGGGACTGAAGCTTTCTTT. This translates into CASSITGVGTEAFF.

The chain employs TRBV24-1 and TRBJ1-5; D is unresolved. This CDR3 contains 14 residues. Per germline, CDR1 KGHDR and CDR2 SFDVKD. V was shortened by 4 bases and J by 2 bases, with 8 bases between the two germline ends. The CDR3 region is CATSDEGGNQPQHF. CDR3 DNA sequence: TGTGCCACCAGTGACGAGGGAGGCAATCAGCCCCAGCATTTT.

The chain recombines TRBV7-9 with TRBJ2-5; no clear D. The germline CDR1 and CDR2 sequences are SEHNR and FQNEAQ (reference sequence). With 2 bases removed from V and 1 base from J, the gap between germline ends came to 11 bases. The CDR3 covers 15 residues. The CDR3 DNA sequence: TGTGCCAGCAGCTTATTTGTGGCAGGCCAAGAGACCCAGTACTTC. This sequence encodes CASSLFVAGQETQYF.

CDR3 nucleotide sequence: TGTGCCAGCAGCCCCCCGGCCCCCGGGACAGATACGCAGTATTTT. It yields the protein CASSPPAPGTDTQYF. V and J are TRBV2 and TRBJ2-3, with D hard to call. Trimming left V 6 bases short and J 3 bases short, with 16 bases between. In germline, CDR1 is SNHLY, CDR2 FYNNEI. The CDR3 has 15 amino acids.

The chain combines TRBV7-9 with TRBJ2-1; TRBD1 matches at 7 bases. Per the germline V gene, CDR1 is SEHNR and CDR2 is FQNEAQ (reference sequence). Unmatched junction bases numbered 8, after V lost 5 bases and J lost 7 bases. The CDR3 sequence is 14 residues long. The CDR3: CASSNPGQSNEQFF. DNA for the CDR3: TGTGCCAGCAGCAACCCGGGACAGAGTAATGAGCAGTTCTTC.

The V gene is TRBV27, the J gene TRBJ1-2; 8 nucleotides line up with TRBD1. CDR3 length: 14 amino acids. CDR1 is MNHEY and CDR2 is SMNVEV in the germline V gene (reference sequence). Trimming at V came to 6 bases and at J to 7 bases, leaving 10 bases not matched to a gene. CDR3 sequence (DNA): TGTGCCAGCAGGGATCAGGGGGCGCCGACTGGCTACACCTTC. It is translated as CASRDQGAPTGYTF.

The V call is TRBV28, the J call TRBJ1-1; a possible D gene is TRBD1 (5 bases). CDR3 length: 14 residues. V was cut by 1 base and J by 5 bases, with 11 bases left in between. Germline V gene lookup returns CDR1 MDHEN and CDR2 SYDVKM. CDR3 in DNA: TGTGCCAGCAGTTTATCGTCAGGGAGAACTGAAGCTTTCTTT. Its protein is CASSLSSGRTEAFF.

CDR3 amino acids: CASSPAVGQGSDIQYF. The CDR3 nucleotides are TGTGCCAGCAGCCCGGCGGTTGGACAGGGAAGTGACATTCAGTACTTC. The chain has TRBV2 and TRBJ2-4; 8 positions agree with TRBD1. This CDR3 is built from 16 residues. CDR1 and CDR2 from the germline V gene are SNHLY and FYNNEI. V lost 6 bases, J lost 8 bases, and 15 bases stayed unmatched.

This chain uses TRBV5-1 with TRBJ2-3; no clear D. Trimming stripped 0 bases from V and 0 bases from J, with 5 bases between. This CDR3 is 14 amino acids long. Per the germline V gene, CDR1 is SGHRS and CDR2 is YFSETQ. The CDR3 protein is CASSLEVSTDTQYF. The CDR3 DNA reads TGCGCCAGCAGCTTGGAGGTCAGCACAGATACGCAGTATTTT.

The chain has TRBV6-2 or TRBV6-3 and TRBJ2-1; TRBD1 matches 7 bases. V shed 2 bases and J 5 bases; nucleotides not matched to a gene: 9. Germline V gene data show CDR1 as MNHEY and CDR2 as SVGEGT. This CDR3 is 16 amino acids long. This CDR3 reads CASSYNPGQINNEQFF. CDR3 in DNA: TGTGCCAGCAGTTACAACCCGGGACAGATTAACAATGAGCAGTTCTTC.

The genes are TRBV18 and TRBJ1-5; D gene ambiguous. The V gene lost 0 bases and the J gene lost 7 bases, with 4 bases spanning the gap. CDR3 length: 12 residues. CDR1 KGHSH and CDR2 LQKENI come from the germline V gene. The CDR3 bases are TGTGCCAGCTCACCACCGGGCCAGCCCCAGCATTTT. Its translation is CASSPPGQPQHF.

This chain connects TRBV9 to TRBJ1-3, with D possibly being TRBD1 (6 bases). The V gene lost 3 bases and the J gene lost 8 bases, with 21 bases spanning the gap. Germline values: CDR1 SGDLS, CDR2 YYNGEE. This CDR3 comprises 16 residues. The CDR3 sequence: CASSALPSGGTDTIYF. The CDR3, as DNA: TGTGCCAGCAGCGCCCTCCCCAGCGGGGGCACAGACACCATATATTTT.

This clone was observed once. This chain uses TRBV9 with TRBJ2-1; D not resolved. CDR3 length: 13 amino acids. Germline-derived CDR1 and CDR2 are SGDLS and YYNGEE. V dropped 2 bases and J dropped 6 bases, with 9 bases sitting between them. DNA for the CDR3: TGTGCCAGCAGCGTTTCCGAAACCAATGAGCAGTTCTTC. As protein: CASSVSETNEQFF.

The CDR3 DNA sequence: TGTGCCATCAGTGATGGGCCTAACGGGGGCGAGCAGTACTTC. Its protein product is CAISDGPNGGEQYF. This chain uses TRBV10-3 with TRBJ2-7, with a tentative D call TRBD2 (6 bases). This CDR3 contains 14 residues. Germline V CDR1 and CDR2: ENHRY, SYGVKD. V gave up 3 bases and J gave up 6 bases, with 15 bases separating them.

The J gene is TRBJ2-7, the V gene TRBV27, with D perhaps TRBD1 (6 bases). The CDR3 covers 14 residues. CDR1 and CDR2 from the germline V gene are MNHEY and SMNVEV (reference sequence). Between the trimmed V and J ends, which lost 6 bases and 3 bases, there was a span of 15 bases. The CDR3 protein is CASSNMGHVYEQYF. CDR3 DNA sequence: TGTGCCAGCAGCAATATGGGACACGTCTACGAGCAGTACTTC.

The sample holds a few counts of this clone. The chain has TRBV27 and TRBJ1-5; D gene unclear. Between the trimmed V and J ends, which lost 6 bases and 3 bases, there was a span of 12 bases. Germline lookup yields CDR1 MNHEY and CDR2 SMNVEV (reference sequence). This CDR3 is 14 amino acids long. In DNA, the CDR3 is TGTGCCAGCAGCCGAGGAGAGGACAATCAGCCCCAGCATTTT. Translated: CASSRGEDNQPQHF.